The rows below give T cell receptor beta chains drawn from one sample of a study of blood T cell repertoires in COVID-19. Some clones are missing from TCRdb's copy, which holds only in-frame ones; the method was immunoSEQ multiplex PCR. The table has 400,000 to 450,000 clones, 75% to 90% seen once. The sequenced sample consisted of PBMCs or T cells enriched from blood (not recorded which). The receptors here all came from a man under 40 who had recovered from COVID-19. The CDR3 runs from the conserved cysteine through the conserved F or W. The D gene is left open where the match is weak. Rows may omit the clone size; those that give it use once, few, many or a size class.

TRBJ1-2 14 NA NA TRBV28 TGTGCCAGCAGTCTAGTTGCCACCAACTATGGCTACACCTTC CASSLVATNYGYTF
TRBJ2-7 16 NA TRBD1 TRBV6-5 TGTGCCAGCAGTTACTCGAAGACAGGGGGTTTCTACGAGCAGTACTTC CASSYSKTGGFYEQYF
TRBJ1-2 14 NA NA TRBV7-9 TGTGCCAGCAGCAGCTGGACTCGGCTCTATGGCTACACCTTC CASSSWTRLYGYTF
TRBJ1-4 12 NA TRBD1 TRBV25-1 TGTGCCAGCACCAGGGGGAATGAAAAACTGTTTTTT CASTRGNEKLFF
TRBJ1-3 14 NA NA TRBV10-2 TGCGCCAGCAGCCCAGGGCCTGCGGGAAACACCATATATTTT CASSPGPAGNTIYF
TRBJ1-1 12 once NA TRBV5-6 TGTGCCAGCAGCTTGTATTCAAACCGGGCTTTCTTT CASSLYSNRAFF
TRBJ2-1 15 NA NA TRBV5-1 TGCGCCAGCAGCTTGGACCCGAGCTCCTACAATGAGCAGTTCTTC CASSLDPSSYNEQFF
TRBJ1-6 16 few TRBD1 TRBV6-4 TGTGCCAGCAGTACAGGGGCTCCCTTTTATAATTCACCCCTCCACTTT CASSTGAPFYNSPLHF
TRBJ2-5 13 NA NA TRBV12-3/TRBV12-4 TGTGCCAGCAGCCTCGGGAGCCGGGAGACCCAGTACTTC CASSLGSRETQYF
TRBJ2-1 14 few TRBD2 TRBV29-1 TGCAGCGTTGGGGGGCTAGCGGGAAACAATGAGCAGTTCTTC CSVGGLAGNNEQFF
TRBJ2-7 15 NA NA TRBV3-1/TRBV3-2 TGTGCCAGCAGCCAAAGAGAGGAAATCTACTACGAGCAGTACTTC CASSQREEIYYEQYF
TRBJ1-2 11 NA NA TRBV9 TGTGCCAGCAGCTCCGGTCGTGGCTACACCTTC CASSSGRGYTF
TRBJ1-5 14 NA TRBD1 TRBV24-1 TGTGCCACCAGTGATGGGACAGGGGTTCAGCCCCAGCATTTT CATSDGTGVQPQHF
TRBJ1-5 13 NA TRBD1 TRBV19 TGTGCCAGTGTGACAGGGAACAATCAGCCCCAGCATTTT CASVTGNNQPQHF
TRBJ2-7 13 once TRBD2 TRBV25-1 TGTGCCAGCAGTCAGCGGGAGTGGGGAGAGCAGTACTTC CASSQREWGEQYF
TRBJ1-2 15 NA NA TRBV28 TGTGCGACTAAAGCAGACTTAACGAATACGGACGGCTACACCTTC CATKADLTNTDGYTF
TRBJ2-1 17 once NA TRBV6-1 TGTGCCAGCAGTGAATTGTTGGCGGAGTCAGTATCAGTTGAGCAGTTCTTC CASSELLAESVSVEQFF
TRBJ2-7 14 once NA TRBV30 TGTGCCTGGAGTGGGGGATCAGGGCTCCACGAGCAGTACTTC CAWSGGSGLHEQYF
TRBJ2-1 15 NA TRBD2 TRBV18 TGTGCCAGCTCACCACTAGCGGGAGTTTACAATGAGCAGTTCTTC CASSPLAGVYNEQFF
TRBJ2-7 14 NA NA TRBV5-1 TGCGCCAGCAGCGATTCAGGTCTACGCTACGAGCAGTACTTC CASSDSGLRYEQYF
TRBJ2-2 15 NA NA TRBV10-1 TGCGCCAGCAGTCCAGGGAGGGGGGACACCGGGGAGCTGTTTTTT CASSPGRGDTGELFF
TRBJ2-2 14 once TRBD1 TRBV10-3 TGTGCCGGACAGGAATTAAGGGGGACCGGGGAGCTGTTTTTT CAGQELRGTGELFF
TRBJ2-7 14 NA NA TRBV28 TGTGCCAGCAGTCGTCCCCCCCTAGGGGACGAGCAGTACTTC CASSRPPLGDEQYF
TRBJ2-2 14 NA NA TRBV29-1 TGCAGCGGTCTAAGGAGTTCGAACACCGGGGAGCTGTTTTTT CSGLRSSNTGELFF
TRBJ2-5 17 NA TRBD2 TRBV7-8 TGTGCCAGCAGCCCCCACACGGGTTCCGGGAGGGCTGAGACCCAGTACTTC CASSPHTGSGRAETQYF
TRBJ1-2 12 NA NA TRBV28 TGTGCCAGCGGACCTTGGGGGGACGGCTACACCTTC CASGPWGDGYTF
TRBJ2-2 16 NA TRBD2 TRBV5-4 TGTGCCAGCAGCTTACGGGGTAGCGGGATCCCCGGGGAGCTGTTTTTT CASSLRGSGIPGELFF
TRBJ1-5 15 NA NA TRBV7-9 TGTGCCAGCAGCCCCGAACAGGGAAATAATCAGCCCCAGCATTTT CASSPEQGNNQPQHF
TRBJ1-2 12 NA NA TRBV5-1 TGCGCCAGCAGCATGGGGGCAGGAGGCTACACCTTC CASSMGAGGYTF
TRBJ2-2 15 NA TRBD2 TRBV4-1 TGCGCCAGCAGCCAAGACGGGACTAGCAGCGGGGAGCTGTTTTTT CASSQDGTSSGELFF
TRBJ1-5 13 few NA TRBV5-4 TGTGCCAGCAGCTTGGACTCGAATCAGCCCCAGCATTTT CASSLDSNQPQHF
TRBJ2-5 17 NA TRBD2 TRBV30 TGTGCCTGGAGTAGTGGGACTAGCGGGAGAGGGTGGGAGACCCAGTACTTC CAWSSGTSGRGWETQYF
TRBJ2-2 18 NA TRBD2 TRBV5-6 TGTGCCAGCAGCCCAAGACTAGCAACCAACTTGAACACCGGGGAGCTGTTTTTT CASSPRLATNLNTGELFF
TRBJ2-7 16 NA TRBD2 TRBV11-2 TGTGCCAGCAGCTTAACGCCTAGCGGGAGTAGACACGAGCAGTACTTC CASSLTPSGSRHEQYF
TRBJ2-3 17 NA TRBD2 TRBV7-2 TGTGCCAGCAGCTTAGGGGGACTAGCGGGTGTCACAGATACGCAGTATTTT CASSLGGLAGVTDTQYF
TRBJ1-1 14 once NA TRBV3-1/TRBV3-2 TGTGCCAGCAGCCAAGGACAGTTGAACACTGAAGCTTTCTTT CASSQGQLNTEAFF
TRBJ1-1 13 once NA TRBV30 TGTGCCTGGAGTGTATTAAGGGGCACTGAAGCTTTCTTT CAWSVLRGTEAFF
TRBJ1-1 14 NA NA TRBV7-9 TGTGCCAGCAGCCCGAAGACAGGGAACACTGAAGCTTTCTTT CASSPKTGNTEAFF
TRBJ1-1 15 NA NA TRBV7-8 TGTGCCAGCAGCCCGAGGTTGACAGGAATCACTGAAGCTTTCTTT CASSPRLTGITEAFF
TRBJ2-7 15 NA TRBD1 TRBV6-5 TGTGCCAGCAGTTACCTAGGCGGGACAGGGGACTTGCAGTACTTC CASSYLGGTGDLQYF